Listed here are 26 T cell receptor beta chains from one sample, sequenced in a study of molecular identifiers for immune sequencing clone quantification. TCRdb itself ran the PCR reads through MiXCR, one entry per CDR3 protein. Altogether about 97,000 distinct CDR3 sequences are present, approximately 24% being singletons, with the ten largest covering 0.94%. Sequenced: naive CD8+ T cells from blood, with Jurkat cell RNA spiked in. Subset described: FACS-sorted CD8+CD4-CCR7+CD45RA+ naive T cells. These TCRs come from a human donor in good health. Some libraries in this study had Jurkat cell RNA spiked in.

This clonotype has at least ten counts. The chain carries TRBV4-1 and TRBJ1-5; D is undetermined. V shed 6 bases and J shed 0 bases, with 9 bases lying between them. Germline lookup yields CDR1 MGHRA and CDR2 YSYEKL. CDR3 length equals 14 residues. The CDR3 coding sequence is TGCGCCAGCAGTTGGACTGATAGCAATCAGCCCCAGCATTTT. As protein: CASSWTDSNQPQHF.

This clonotype was seen a few times. The genes are TRBV4-3 and TRBJ1-1; D is uncertain. The germline CDR1 and CDR2 sequences are LGHNA and YSLEER. V shed 0 bases and J shed 0 bases, with 11 bases lying between them. The CDR3 totals 16 residues. DNA for the CDR3: TGCGCCAGCAGCCAAGATTTTAGTGATTTGAACACTGAAGCTTTCTTT. Its protein product is CASSQDFSDLNTEAFF.

This clonotype was counted ten times or more. V gene TRBV7-9 combines with J gene TRBJ1-1; tentative D call: TRBD1 (6 bases). CDR3 length: 13 residues. Germline V gene lookup returns CDR1 SEHNR and CDR2 FQNEAQ (reference sequence). V shed 1 base and J shed 10 bases, with 13 bases lying between them. CDR3 DNA: TGTGCCAGCAGCTTAGATTCAGGGGTAGGAGCTTTCTTT. It codes for CASSLDSGVGAFF.

In this sample, this clonotype turned up many times. The chain recombines TRBV6-2 or TRBV6-3 with TRBJ2-3; TRBD2 matches 8 bases. The V gene's germline CDR1 is MNHEY and CDR2 SVGEGT. V trimming: 6 bases; J trimming: 4 bases; junction bases outside the gene matches: 9. CDR3 length equals 15 residues. The CDR3: CASSYIGGAADTQYF. CDR3 coding DNA: TGTGCCAGCAGCTACATCGGGGGGGCGGCAGATACGCAGTATTTT.

This clonotype has a count of ten or more. V gene TRBV7-2 combines with J gene TRBJ2-3, with 12 bases lining up with TRBD2. CDR3 length: 17 residues. Looked up from germline, CDR1 is SGHTA and CDR2 is FQGNSA. V was pared by 3 bases and J by 4 bases, with 8 bases of the junction left unmatched. CDR3 amino acids: CASSFHRTSGAPDTQYF. DNA for the CDR3: TGTGCCAGCAGCTTCCATAGGACTAGCGGGGCTCCAGATACGCAGTATTTT.

Points on this clonotype: Being one base from a much bigger clone, this may be a read error. CDR3 amino acids: CTSSSWGSDTQYF. CDR3 nucleotides: TGTACCAGCAGCTCCTGGGGGTCAGATACGCAGTATTTT. J is TRBJ2-3 and V is TRBV6-6; TRBD1 or TRBD2 may be the D gene (5 bases each). The CDR3 is 13 residues long. Germline CDR1 reads MNHNY; CDR2 reads SVGAGI (reference sequence).

On this clonotype itself: Just one base apart from a much larger clone, this may be a read error. CDR3 in amino acids: CASCFGTGDYEQYF. CDR3 sequence (DNA): TGTGCCAGCTGCTTTGGGACAGGAGACTACGAGCAGTACTTC. The V gene is TRBV5-3, the J gene TRBJ2-7; TRBD1 matches at 8 bases. TRBV5-3 is assigned to the ORF class and has an uncertain function. After removal of 8 bases from V and 3 bases from J, the junction contained 10 bases not matched to a gene. This CDR3 has 14 amino acids.

The DNA for the CDR3 is TGTGCCAGCAGCTTATTTGGGGGCCCAGATACGCAGTATTTT. Translating it yields CASSLFGGPDTQYF. This chain uses TRBV13 with TRBJ2-3; possible D gene TRBD1, 6 bases. The CDR3 length is 14 residues. The ends were cut back, 2 bases at V and 4 bases at J, with 10 bases in the middle. CDR1 PRHDT and CDR2 FYEKMQ come from the germline V gene (reference sequence).

This clonotype was detected once. A single base separates this from a much larger clone, so it may be a read error. J is TRBJ1-1 and V is TRBV6-5; D is ambiguous. The CDR3 is made up of 13 amino acids. Germline V gene sequence: CDR1 MNHEY, CDR2 SVGAGI. Between the trimmed V and J ends, which lost 1 base and 6 bases, there was a span of 9 bases. The CDR3 nucleotides read TGTGCCAGCAGTTACTTGCAGGACGCTGAAGCTTTCTTT. This encodes CASSYLQDAEAFF.

This clonotype was observed a handful of times. The rearrangement uses TRBV28 and TRBJ2-7; D not resolved. Germline V CDR1 and CDR2: MDHEN, SYDVKM. Trimming cost V 1 base and J 5 bases, with 24 bases left between them. The CDR3 has 18 amino acids. This CDR3 reads CASSLYVVGQADLDEQYF. The DNA for the CDR3 is TGTGCCAGCAGTTTATATGTAGTCGGGCAGGCTGACTTGGACGAGCAGTACTTC.

This clonotype was counted at least ten times. CDR3 in DNA: TGTGCCAGCAGTTTGCTAGCGGGAGACGAGCAGTACTTC. Encoded protein: CASSLLAGDEQYF. The V gene is TRBV7-3, the J gene TRBJ2-7, with 10 bases fitting TRBD2. Trimming took 6 bases from V and 5 from J; bases not matched to a gene: 4. Germline loops: CDR1 SGHTA, CDR2 FQGTGA. The CDR3 is 13 amino acids.

Comments on this clonotype: A much larger clone lies one base from this, so it may be a read error. The rearrangement uses TRBV19 and TRBJ1-1; maybe TRBD1 (5 bases). The germline gives CDR1 LNHDA, CDR2 SQIVND (reference sequence). The CDR3 runs to 15 residues. CDR3 in amino acids: CVSSIWGLGDTEAFF. In DNA, the CDR3 is TGTGTCAGTAGTATCTGGGGCTTAGGCGACACTGAAGCTTTCTTT.

Concerning this clonotype itself: One end of the junction does not line up with germline, which may come from a read error. This sequence joins TRBV3-1 and TRBJ2-7; either TRBD1 or TRBD2 may supply D (6 bases each). CDR3 length equals 14 residues. Germline CDR1 LGHDT, CDR2 YNNKEL (reference sequence). CDR3 nucleotide sequence: TGTGCCAGCAGCTCAAGGGGGGACCCCAACGAGCAATACTTC. Its protein is CASSSRGDPNEQYF.

This clonotype was recorded at least ten times. The chain combines TRBV29-1 with TRBJ1-1, with 8 bases lining up with TRBD1. The CDR3 is 12 residues long. The germline V gene has CDR1 SQVTM and CDR2 ANQGSEA. Trimming cost V 7 bases and J 6 bases; bases outside gene matches: 7. CDR3 sequence reads: CSAVDRGAEAFF. CDR3 nucleotide sequence: TGCAGCGCTGTTGACAGGGGTGCTGAAGCTTTCTTT. Full variable domain (missing parts from reference TRBV29-1 and TRBJ1-1): SAVISQKPSRDICQRGTSLTIQCQVDSQVTMMFWYRQQPGQSLTLIATANQGSEATYESGFVIDKFPISRPNLTFSTLTVSNMSPEDSSIYLCSAVDRGAEAFFGQGTRLTVV.

This clonotype was found many times. The chain's CDR3 is CASSRILSETQYF. CDR3 nucleotide sequence: TGTGCCAGCAGCCGTATTTTATCGGAGACCCAGTACTTC. This chain connects TRBV7-9 to TRBJ2-5; D gene uncertain. The germline V gene has CDR1 SEHNR and CDR2 FQNEAQ (reference sequence). The CDR3 totals 13 residues. Deletions cut 5 bases from V and 5 bases from J, with 12 bases between. The entire variable domain, with the rest obtained from reference TRBV7-9 and TRBJ2-5, is as follows: DTGVSQNPRHKITKRGQNVTFRCDPISEHNRLYWYRQTLGQGPEFLTYFQNEAQLEKSRLLSDRFSAERPKGSFSTLEIQRTEQGDSAMYLCASSRILSETQYFGPGTRLLVL.

This clonotype came up many times. The genes are TRBV7-2 and TRBJ1-1; D remains ambiguous. CDR3 length: 14 amino acids. V was clipped by 2 bases and J by 1 base, with 8 bases between them. Per the germline V gene, CDR1 is SGHTA and CDR2 is FQGNSA. The CDR3 sequence: CASSLSHTNTEAFF. Here the CDR3 DNA reads TGTGCCAGCAGCTTATCCCACACGAACACTGAAGCTTTCTTT.

This clonotype was counted ten times or more. This chain uses TRBV6-5 with TRBJ2-3, with D possibly being TRBD1 or TRBD2 (5 bases each). This CDR3 has 16 residues. Trimming cost V 5 bases and J 0 bases, with 15 bases left between them. Germline V gene sequence: CDR1 MNHEY, CDR2 SVGAGI. The CDR3 protein is CASSALPGRSTDTQYF. The CDR3 DNA follows: TGTGCCAGCAGTGCCCTGCCGGGACGGAGCACAGATACGCAGTATTTT.

A word on this clonotype: This may be a read error: a much more frequent sequence differs by one nucleotide. This chain joins TRBV10-2 and TRBJ2-7, with D perhaps given as TRBD1 or TRBD2 (5 bases each). Germline V gene sequence: CDR1 WSHSY, CDR2 SAAADI. CDR3 length equals 13 residues. Deletions cut 6 bases from V and 7 bases from J, with 16 bases between. CDR3 amino acids: CASSGDPYGEQYF. In DNA form, the CDR3 reads TGCGCCAGCAGCGGGGACCCTTATGGGGAGCAGTACTTC.

This clonotype has only one observation. The junction and the germline gene differ at one end; a read error may be behind it. The V gene is TRBV2, the J gene TRBJ2-1; a possible D gene is TRBD1 (5 bases). The CDR3 consists of 15 residues. Germline V lookup: CDR1 SNHLY, CDR2 FYNNEI. CDR3 DNA: TGTGCCAGCAGTGAAACAGGAAAACGGATCAATGTGCAGTTCTTC. Its translation: CASSETGKRINVQFF.

Details on this clonotype: A much larger clone lies one base from this, so it may be a read error. The J gene is TRBJ2-3, the V gene TRBV20-1; 7 positions match TRBD2. This CDR3 has 15 residues. Per the germline V gene, CDR1 is DFQATT and CDR2 is SNEGSKA (reference sequence). The chain's CDR3 is CSARVAGRITDAQYF. CDR3 coding DNA: TGCAGTGCTAGAGTAGCGGGTAGGATCACAGATGCGCAGTATTTT.

In its sample, this clonotype was seen a few times. The V call is TRBV20-1, the J call TRBJ1-4; D remains ambiguous. This CDR3 region has 13 residues. Per germline, CDR1 DFQATT and CDR2 SNEGSKA (reference sequence). Trimming took 0 bases from V and 3 from J, leaving 5 bases between them. In nucleotides, the CDR3 is TGCAGTGCTAGAGATATGTCTAATGAAAAACTGTTTTTT. Amino acid sequence: CSARDMSNEKLFF.

A word on this clonotype: This may come from a read error, since a much larger clone is one base off. The gene calls are TRBV20-1 and TRBJ2-3, with 7 positions matching TRBD2. Germline values: CDR1 DFQATT, CDR2 SNEGSKA (reference sequence). The CDR3 has 19 residues. Losses at the gene ends were 2 bases for V and 1 base for J; bases not matched to a gene: 18. CDR3 sequence reads: CSARSGRAVSIVRTDTQYF. The CDR3 bases are TGCAGTGCTAGAAGTGGGAGGGCCGTATCCATAGTACGCACAGATACGCAGTATTTT.

This clonotype was counted at least ten times. The genes are TRBV12-3 or TRBV12-4 and TRBJ2-5; 10 bases map to TRBD1. The V and J ends lost 5 bases and 4 bases, in that order; junction bases with no gene match: 7. This CDR3 has 15 residues. CDR3 amino acids: CASSLDRGFAETQYF. CDR3 nucleotide sequence: TGTGCCAGCAGTCTGGACAGGGGGTTCGCAGAGACCCAGTACTTC.

The chain uses TRBV27 and TRBJ2-3, with TRBD2 as a possible D gene (5 bases). This CDR3 is 16 amino acids long. CDR1 and CDR2 (germline): MNHEY, SMNVEV (reference sequence). Trimming took off 6 bases at V and 0 bases at J, with 16 bases between the two ends. CDR3 sequence: CASSPRTVPSTDTQYF. The CDR3 coding sequence is TGTGCCAGCAGCCCAAGGACTGTCCCTAGCACAGATACGCAGTATTTT.

Concerning this clonotype: A single base separates this from a much larger clone, so it may be a read error. V and J are TRBV9 and TRBJ1-5, with unresolved D. There are 13 residues in the CDR3. Per germline, CDR1 SGDLS and CDR2 YYNGEE. The CDR3 DNA sequence: TGTGCCAGCAGTGTGAATAGCAATCAGCCCCAGAATTTT. Protein sequence: CASSVNSNQPQNF.

In regard to this clonotype: Just one base apart from a much larger clone, this may be a read error. The chain carries TRBV19 and TRBJ1-2, with 7 bases identical to TRBD1. With V trimmed by 7 bases and J by 0 bases, 11 bases remained unmatched. The CDR3 sequence is 16 residues long. Germline-derived CDR1 and CDR2 are LNHDA and SQIVND (reference sequence). The CDR3 reads CASTAFGTAPNYGYTF. The CDR3 DNA sequence: TGTGCCAGTACCGCGTTCGGGACAGCCCCTAACTATGGCTACACCTTC.